This T cell receptor beta chain was recorded in a study of blood T cell repertoires in COVID-19. Study-wide context: The study drew acute and convalescent COVID-19 samples from the United States, Italy and Spain. The analysed material was cDNA or gDNA that came from T cells, B-cell-depleted T cells, or PBMCs.

In the study's own analysis: Scientists estimated how many nucleated cells there were by amplifying reference gene primers. Data came from immunoSEQ multiplex PCR; TCRdb stores just in-frame clones and leaves some out. V and J calls and clone size are copied from that table; D and trimming were computed from the DNA. The sample holds some 260,000 clones, 82% seen once. V lost 6 bases and J lost 0; bases outside the gene matches: 4. CDR3 size: 15 residues. Germline values: CDR1 LGHDT, CDR2 YNNKEL (reference sequence). This clone appeared a few times. The rearrangement uses TRBV3-1 (or the pseudogene TRBV3-2) and TRBJ2-2; the match to TRBD2 covers 7 bases. Sequenced input: peripheral blood. This sequence originates from a woman at least 80 years old with active or convalescent COVID-19. CDR3 in DNA: TGTGCCAGCAGGCGGGGGTCAACGAACACCGGGGAGCTGTTTTTT. It codes for CASRRGSTNTGELFF.